Below, 29 T cell receptor beta chains from the same sample are listed, as sequenced in a study of cytomegalovirus exposure and HLA in healthy donors. This PCR relied on a set of 60 Vbeta primers and 13 Jbeta primers. Produced via immunoSEQ multiplex PCR; TCRdb's table is partial and in-frame only. Of some 120,000 clones listed, less than 85% are singletons. Source material: PBMCs. These receptors all stem from a man aged 35 to 55 in good health and CMV-seronegative.

The V and J genes are TRBV19 and TRBJ1-1; tentative D call: TRBD1 (5 bases). Germline V gene data show CDR1 as LNHDA and CDR2 as SQIVND (reference sequence). CDR3 length: 14 amino acids. The germline V and J ends were trimmed by 4 bases and 6 bases, with 15 bases remaining between them. The CDR3 region is CASSRVRERPEAFF. The CDR3 DNA sequence: TGTGCCAGTAGTAGGGTCAGGGAAAGGCCTGAAGCTTTCTTT.

Comment on this clone: The sample contains more than one DNA sequence encoding this CDR3. Here the CDR3 DNA reads TGCGCCAGCAGCACAGGGACGGGGGGCTCACCCCTCCACTTT. Protein sequence: CASSTGTGGSPLHF. The chain employs TRBV5-1 and TRBJ1-6, with a weak D call TRBD1 (6 bases). This CDR3 comprises 14 residues. Per the germline V gene, CDR1 is SGHRS and CDR2 is YFSETQ. Between the trimmed V and J ends, which lost 4 bases and 10 bases, there was a span of 15 bases.

This chain links TRBV7-2 with TRBJ2-3, with 7 bases identical to TRBD2. The CDR3 covers 16 residues. With 1 base clipped from V and 2 bases from J, the junction kept 6 bases outside the gene matches. From germline, CDR1 is SGHTA and CDR2 FQGNSA. CDR3 nucleotides: TGTGCCAGCAGCTTAGTCCCAGCGGGGACCACAGATACGCAGTATTTT. This sequence encodes CASSLVPAGTTDTQYF.

The CDR3 nucleotides are TGTGCCAGTAGTATACCGTCAGGCGGGACAGGGGAACAATCCCAGCATTTT. Translated: CASSIPSGGTGEQSQHF. This chain connects TRBV19 to TRBJ1-5; TRBD1 agrees at 10 bases. V gave up 2 bases and J gave up 11 bases; unmatched junction bases: 15. The CDR3 totals 17 residues. Germline-derived CDR1 and CDR2 are LNHDA and SQIVND (reference sequence).

The V gene is TRBV27, the J gene TRBJ2-7; TRBD1 aligns across 7 bases. The germline V gene encodes CDR1 MNHEY and CDR2 SMNVEV (reference sequence). There are 16 residues in the CDR3. The V segment lost 2 bases and the J segment 2 bases; nucleotides outside the gene matches: 9. CDR3 coding DNA: TGTGCCAGCAGTTTAGCCGGGCAGGGGGACGCCTACGAGCAGTACTTC. Translating it yields CASSLAGQGDAYEQYF.

The chain joins TRBV30 to TRBJ2-6; D unresolved. Germline V lookup: CDR1 GTSNPN, CDR2 SVGIG (reference sequence). V shed 6 bases and J shed 0 bases, with 12 bases lying between them. CDR3 size: 15 residues. CDR3 sequence (DNA): TGTGCCTGCCAAGCTCGCCCCTCTGGGGCCAACGTCCTGACTTTC. Its protein product is CACQARPSGANVLTF.

In regard to this clone: The same CDR3 is also encoded by other DNA sequences in this sample. The rearrangement links TRBV6-5 to TRBJ2-2; 7 bases fit TRBD2. J lost 2 bases, V lost 0 bases, and 3 bases had no gene match. There are 16 residues in the CDR3. Germline V CDR1 and CDR2: MNHEY, SVGAGI. CDR3 sequence (DNA): TGTGCCAGCAGTTACTCCAGCGGGGTAAACACCGGGGAGCTGTTTTTT. It translates to CASSYSSGVNTGELFF.

The chain couples TRBV5-1 to TRBJ1-6; D might be TRBD1 (5 bases). The germline gives CDR1 SGHRS, CDR2 YFSETQ. There are 15 residues in the CDR3. The V gene lost 0 bases and the J gene lost 8 bases, with 12 bases spanning the gap. The CDR3 loop is CASSLAGQGDSPLHF. The CDR3 DNA follows: TGCGCCAGCAGCTTGGCTGGGCAGGGTGATTCACCCCTCCACTTT.

This chain links TRBV5-1 with TRBJ2-5; D uncertain. The CDR3 extends over 12 amino acids. The germline V gene encodes CDR1 SGHRS and CDR2 YFSETQ. Trimming pared 5 bases from V and 2 bases from J, leaving 7 bases between. CDR3 region: CASRLTQETQYF. CDR3 DNA: TGCGCCAGCAGATTAACACAAGAGACCCAGTACTTC.

The CDR3 DNA follows: TGCAGCTCCAAGTTGAGAGGGTCCTTCCCCACAGATACGCAGTATTTT. Its translation is CSSKLRGSFPTDTQYF. The chain links TRBV29-1 to TRBJ2-3; the D gene is possibly TRBD2 (5 bases). Germline V gene data show CDR1 as SQVTM and CDR2 as ANQGSEA. This CDR3 has 16 amino acids. V lost 8 bases, J lost 2 bases, and 23 bases lay in between.

The chain couples TRBV6-6 to TRBJ2-2; D is undetermined. V was shortened by 2 bases and J by 4 bases, with 11 bases between the two germline ends. The CDR3 has 15 residues. Germline CDR1 is MNHNY and CDR2 is SVGAGI (reference sequence). The CDR3 here is CASSYVFSGTGELFF. The CDR3, as DNA: TGTGCCAGCAGTTACGTTTTTTCGGGCACCGGGGAGCTGTTTTTT.

V and J are TRBV2 and TRBJ1-3; D gene ambiguous. Germline V gene sequence: CDR1 SNHLY, CDR2 FYNNEI. V dropped 5 bases and J dropped 0 bases, with 11 bases sitting between them. This CDR3 is built from 15 residues. CDR3 sequence (DNA): TGTGCCAGCAGTCTACAGTCCTTCTCTGGAAACACCATATATTTT. Translating it yields CASSLQSFSGNTIYF.

The CDR3 region has the DNA TGCGCCAGCAGCCCCGCAGGTGCCACAGATACGCAGTATTTT. The encoded protein is CASSPAGATDTQYF. The V and J genes are TRBV5-1 and TRBJ2-3; D remains ambiguous. CDR1 and CDR2 (germline): SGHRS, YFSETQ. V lost 4 bases, J lost 2 bases, and 11 bases lay in between. The CDR3 covers 14 residues.

The chain has TRBV4-1 and TRBJ2-1; D gene unclear. V lost 4 bases and J 0 bases, leaving 10 bases between the germline ends. The V gene's germline CDR1 is MGHRA and CDR2 YSYEKL. The length of the CDR3 is 15 residues. The CDR3 here is CASSPGPSSYNEQFF. The CDR3 bases are TGCGCCAGCAGCCCAGGCCCGTCCTCCTACAATGAGCAGTTCTTC.

This clone showed up just once. This chain links TRBV19 with TRBJ1-4; D may be TRBD1 (5 bases). Trimming shortened V by 0 bases and J by 3 bases, and 8 bases separated the two germline ends. The CDR3 length is 15 residues. The germline V gene has CDR1 LNHDA and CDR2 SQIVND (reference sequence). The CDR3 coding sequence is TGTGCCAGTAGTATAGAAGGACATCCTAATGAAAAACTGTTTTTT. This encodes CASSIEGHPNEKLFF.

This chain uses TRBV19 with TRBJ2-3; the D gene is possibly TRBD2 (7 bases). The CDR3 consists of 17 residues. Trimming removed 6 bases from V and 2 bases from J, with 21 bases in between. The germline V gene encodes CDR1 LNHDA and CDR2 SQIVND (reference sequence). This CDR3 is CASRPTGRGGHTDTQYF. Here the CDR3 DNA reads TGTGCCAGTAGACCCACAGGGAGGGGGGGTCACACAGATACGCAGTATTTT. Full variable domain (outside the CDR3, taken from reference TRBV19 and TRBJ2-3): DGGITQSPKYLFRKEGQNVTLSCEQNLNHDAMYWYRQDPGQGLRLIYYSQIVNDFQKGDIAEGYSVSREKKESFPLTVTSAQKNPTAFYLCASRPTGRGGHTDTQYFGPGTRLTVL.

V is TRBV6-5 and J is TRBJ2-5; TRBD1 aligns across 8 bases. Germline loops: CDR1 MNHEY, CDR2 SVGAGI. The ends lost 4 bases at V and 2 bases at J; junction bases unmatched: 9. This CDR3 comprises 16 residues. The CDR3 protein is CASSLSGQGLQETQYF. The CDR3 nucleotides read TGTGCCAGCAGTTTGAGTGGACAGGGCCTTCAAGAGACCCAGTACTTC.

Here the CDR3 DNA reads TGTGCCTGGAGTACAGACCGGCTCACTGAAGCTTTCTTT. It specifies CAWSTDRLTEAFF. The chain links TRBV30 to TRBJ1-1, with D unresolved. Germline-derived CDR1 and CDR2 are GTSNPN and SVGIG (reference sequence). The CDR3 spans 13 residues. The ends were cut back, 2 bases at V and 4 bases at J, with 11 bases in the middle.

The V and J genes are TRBV21-1 and TRBJ2-7; the D call of TRBD1 is as the table states it, not checked on the DNA. TRBV21-1 is given as a pseudogene. The CDR3 spans 13 residues. CDR3 in DNA: TGTGCCAGCAGCAAAGGGACAGCTTACGAGCAGTACTTC. Protein: CASSKGTAYEQYF.

The V call is TRBV5-1, the J call TRBJ2-3; TRBD1 matches 9 bases. The CDR3 covers 14 residues. The junction had 2 bases not matched to a gene; V was cut back by 2 bases and J by 4 bases. Germline V gives CDR1 SGHRS, CDR2 YFSETQ. CDR3 in amino acids: CASSFRTGADTQYF. CDR3 in DNA: TGCGCCAGCAGCTTTAGGACAGGGGCAGATACGCAGTATTTT.

The V gene is TRBV29-1, the J gene TRBJ2-5; D is unresolved. CDR3 length equals 13 residues. Looked up from germline, CDR1 is SQVTM and CDR2 is ANQGSEA. Trimming pared 4 bases from V and 5 bases from J, leaving 14 bases between. CDR3 nucleotides: TGCAGCGTTGCTCAACAGTCCCAGGAGACCCAGTACTTC. It yields the protein CSVAQQSQETQYF.

This clone was picked up one time. The rearrangement joins TRBV6-5 to TRBJ1-2; D is perhaps TRBD1 (6 bases). V lost 2 bases to trimming and J lost 7 bases, with 11 bases between them. The CDR3 has 13 residues. The germline gives CDR1 MNHEY, CDR2 SVGAGI. The CDR3 nucleotides are TGTGCCAGCAGTTACGGAACAGGGCGTGGCTACACCTTC. Residues: CASSYGTGRGYTF.

This rearrangement joins TRBV7-9 to TRBJ2-5, with 10 bases lining up with TRBD2. Trimming took 4 bases from V and 3 from J; bases not matched to a gene: 5. CDR1 and CDR2 (germline): SEHNR, FQNEAQ (reference sequence). The CDR3 spans 15 residues. The CDR3 DNA sequence: TGTGCCAGCAGCTCCCGAGGACTAGCGGAAGAGACCCAGTACTTC. It codes for CASSSRGLAEETQYF.

This chain connects TRBV2 to TRBJ1-1; D is ambiguous. The CDR3 extends over 12 amino acids. Looked up from germline, CDR1 is SNHLY and CDR2 is FYNNEI. Between the trimmed V and J ends, which lost 7 bases and 4 bases, there was a span of 10 bases. This CDR3 reads CASNPRATEAFF. CDR3 nucleotide sequence: TGTGCCAGCAACCCGCGGGCCACTGAAGCTTTCTTT.

The sample holds a few counts of this clone. V gene TRBV7-3 combines with J gene TRBJ2-1, with 10 bases aligning to TRBD2. V was pared by 4 bases and J by 4 bases, with 10 bases of the junction left unmatched. The germline V gene encodes CDR1 SGHTA and CDR2 FQGTGA. This CDR3 contains 17 residues. DNA of the CDR3: TGTGCCAGCAGCTCTACCTTTCTAGCGGGAGTTTACAATGAGCAGTTCTTC. Its protein product is CASSSTFLAGVYNEQFF.

The rearrangement links TRBV30 to TRBJ2-2, with 8 bases identical to TRBD2. The V gene end was trimmed by 2 bases and the J gene end by 4 bases; junction bases not matched to a gene: 6. The germline V gene has CDR1 GTSNPN and CDR2 SVGIG (reference sequence). The CDR3 runs to 15 residues. In DNA form, the CDR3 reads TGTGCCTGGAGTCAAGCGGGAGCGTTCACCGGGGAGCTGTTTTTT. Translation gives CAWSQAGAFTGELFF. Looking up the rest from reference TRBV30 and TRBJ2-2 gives the full variable domain: SQTIHQWPATLVQPVGSPLSLECTVEGTSNPNLYWYRQAAGRGLQLLFYSVGIGQISSEVPQNLSASRPQDRQFILSSKKLLLSDSGFYLCAWSQAGAFTGELFFGEGSRLTVL.

This chain links TRBV15 with TRBJ2-7; D is possibly TRBD2 (7 bases). The CDR3 consists of 18 residues. V was cut by 0 bases and J by 0 bases, with 18 bases left in between. Germline CDR1 is LNHNV and CDR2 is YYDKDF (reference sequence). CDR3 nucleotides: TGTGCCACCAGCAGAGATAGGTCGGGGGGACAACACTCCTACGAGCAGTACTTC. Translated, it gives CATSRDRSGGQHSYEQYF.

The J gene is TRBJ2-1, the V gene TRBV6-1; 8 nucleotides agree with TRBD1. CDR3 length equals 15 residues. In germline, CDR1 is MNHNS, CDR2 SASEGT. The V segment lost 6 bases and the J segment 4 bases; nucleotides outside the gene matches: 8. The CDR3 DNA follows: TGTGCCAGCAGGACTCGACAGGGGAGGTACAATGAGCAGTTCTTC. The encoded protein is CASRTRQGRYNEQFF.

Regarding this clone: Other DNA sequences within the sample encode an identical CDR3. The chain couples TRBV7-9 to TRBJ1-1, with D possibly TRBD1 on 5 matching bases. This CDR3 region has 14 residues. CDR1 SEHNR and CDR2 FQNEAQ come from the germline V gene (reference sequence). V lost 3 bases and J lost 3, with 11 bases in between. The CDR3, as DNA: TGTGCCAGCAGCTTCTCGTGGGGCTACACTGAAGCTTTCTTT. This encodes CASSFSWGYTEAFF.